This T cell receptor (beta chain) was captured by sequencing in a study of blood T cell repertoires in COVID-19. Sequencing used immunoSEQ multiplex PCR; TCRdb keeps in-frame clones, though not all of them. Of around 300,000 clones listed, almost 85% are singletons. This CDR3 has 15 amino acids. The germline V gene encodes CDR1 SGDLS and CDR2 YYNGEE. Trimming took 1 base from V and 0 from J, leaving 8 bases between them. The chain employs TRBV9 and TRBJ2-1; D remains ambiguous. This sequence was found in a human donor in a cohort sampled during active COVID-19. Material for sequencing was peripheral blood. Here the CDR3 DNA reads TGTGCCAGCAGCGTATTTGGTAGCTCCTACAATGAGCAGTTCTTC. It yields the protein CASSVFGSSYNEQFF.